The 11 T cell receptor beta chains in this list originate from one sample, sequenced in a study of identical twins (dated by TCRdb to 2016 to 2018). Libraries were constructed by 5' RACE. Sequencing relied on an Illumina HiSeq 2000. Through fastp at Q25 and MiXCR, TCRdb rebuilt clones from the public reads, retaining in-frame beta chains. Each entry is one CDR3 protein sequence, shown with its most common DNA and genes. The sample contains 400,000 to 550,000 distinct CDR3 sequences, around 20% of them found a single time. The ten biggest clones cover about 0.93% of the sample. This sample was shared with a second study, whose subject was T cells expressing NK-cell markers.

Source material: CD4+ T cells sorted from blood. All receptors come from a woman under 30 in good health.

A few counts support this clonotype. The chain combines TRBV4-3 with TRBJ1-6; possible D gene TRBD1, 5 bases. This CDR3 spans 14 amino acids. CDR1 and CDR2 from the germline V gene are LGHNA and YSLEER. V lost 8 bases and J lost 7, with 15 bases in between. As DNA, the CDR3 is TGCGCCAGCGGACTCGGGACGCGAAATTCACCCCTCCACTTT. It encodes CASGLGTRNSPLHF.

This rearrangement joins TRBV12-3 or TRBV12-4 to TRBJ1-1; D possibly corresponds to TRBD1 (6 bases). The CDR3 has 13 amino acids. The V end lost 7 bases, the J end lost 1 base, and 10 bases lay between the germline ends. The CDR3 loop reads CASTGQPNTEAFF. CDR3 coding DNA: TGTGCCAGCACCGGACAGCCGAACACTGAAGCTTTCTTT.

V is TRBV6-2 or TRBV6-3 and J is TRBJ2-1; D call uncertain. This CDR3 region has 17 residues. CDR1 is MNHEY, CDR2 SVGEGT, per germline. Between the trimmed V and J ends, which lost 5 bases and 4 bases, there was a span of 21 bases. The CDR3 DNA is TGTGCCAGCAGTCCCGGCGGTAAGGCCCGACCGTACAATGAGCAGTTCTTC. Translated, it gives CASSPGGKARPYNEQFF.

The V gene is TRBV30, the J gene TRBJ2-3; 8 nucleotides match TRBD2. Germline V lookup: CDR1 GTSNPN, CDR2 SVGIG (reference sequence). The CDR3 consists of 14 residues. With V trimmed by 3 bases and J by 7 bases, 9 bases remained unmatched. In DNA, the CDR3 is TGTGCCTGGAGCAAACGACTAGCGAGTCATACGCAGTATTTT. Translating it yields CAWSKRLASHTQYF.

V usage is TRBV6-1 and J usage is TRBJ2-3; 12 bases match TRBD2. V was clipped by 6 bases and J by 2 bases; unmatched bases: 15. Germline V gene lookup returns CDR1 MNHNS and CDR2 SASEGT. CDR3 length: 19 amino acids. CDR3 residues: CASSRTSGAVHVYTDTQYF. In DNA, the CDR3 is TGTGCCAGCAGCCGGACTAGCGGGGCTGTGCACGTCTACACAGATACGCAGTATTTT.

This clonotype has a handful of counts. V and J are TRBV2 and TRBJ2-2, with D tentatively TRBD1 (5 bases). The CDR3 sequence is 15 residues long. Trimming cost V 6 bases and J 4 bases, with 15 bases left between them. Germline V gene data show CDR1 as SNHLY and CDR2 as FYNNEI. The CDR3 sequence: CASSLDHGATGELFF. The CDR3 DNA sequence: TGTGCCAGCAGCCTAGATCATGGGGCCACCGGGGAGCTGTTTTTT.

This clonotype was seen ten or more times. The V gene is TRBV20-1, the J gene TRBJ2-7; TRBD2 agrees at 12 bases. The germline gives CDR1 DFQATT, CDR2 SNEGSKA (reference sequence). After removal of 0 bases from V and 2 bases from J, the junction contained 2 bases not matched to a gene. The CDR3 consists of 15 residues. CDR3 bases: TGCAGTGCTAGAGATTGGACTAGCGGGGCCTACGAGCAGTACTTC. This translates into CSARDWTSGAYEQYF.

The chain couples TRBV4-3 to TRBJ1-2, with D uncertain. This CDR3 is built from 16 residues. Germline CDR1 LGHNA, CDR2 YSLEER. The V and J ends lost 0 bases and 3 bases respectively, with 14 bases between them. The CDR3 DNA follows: TGCGCCAGCAGCCAAGATCACACAGTACCTGACTATGGCTACACCTTC. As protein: CASSQDHTVPDYGYTF.

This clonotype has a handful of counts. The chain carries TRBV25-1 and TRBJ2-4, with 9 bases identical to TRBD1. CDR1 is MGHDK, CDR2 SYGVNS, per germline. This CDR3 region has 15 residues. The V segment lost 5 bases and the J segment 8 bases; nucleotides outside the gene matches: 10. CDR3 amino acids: CASSTRTGVRDIQYF. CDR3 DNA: TGTGCCAGCAGTACCAGGACAGGGGTGAGGGACATTCAGTACTTC.

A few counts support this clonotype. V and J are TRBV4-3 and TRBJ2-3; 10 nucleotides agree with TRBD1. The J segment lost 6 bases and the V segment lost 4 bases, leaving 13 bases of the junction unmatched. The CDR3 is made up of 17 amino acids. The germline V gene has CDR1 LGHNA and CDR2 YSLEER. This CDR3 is CASSREGTGAFRDTQYF. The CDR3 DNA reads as TGCGCCAGCAGCCGAGAGGGGACAGGGGCATTTAGGGATACGCAGTATTTT.

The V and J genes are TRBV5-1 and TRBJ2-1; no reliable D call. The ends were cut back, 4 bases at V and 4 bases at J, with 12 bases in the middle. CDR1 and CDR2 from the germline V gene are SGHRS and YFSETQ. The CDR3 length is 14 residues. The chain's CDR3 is CASSIGRSYNEQFF. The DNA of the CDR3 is TGCGCCAGCAGCATCGGACGGAGTTACAATGAGCAGTTCTTC.